Listed here are 24 T cell receptor beta chains from one sample, sequenced in a study of neurological immune-mediated disorders. TCRdb re-called the 5' RACE reads through MiXCR, storing one row per CDR3 protein. The table includes 40,000 to 55,000 distinct CDR3 sequences, over 4.5% detected once. The material sequenced was CD4+ T cells from blood. These receptors came from a woman younger than 35 with multiple sclerosis.

Many counts were recorded for this clonotype. J is TRBJ1-2 and V is TRBV6-5; a weak D match, TRBD1 (6 bases). Germline V CDR1 and CDR2: MNHEY, SVGAGI. The CDR3 totals 12 residues. The ends were cut back, 6 bases at V and 7 bases at J, with 12 bases in the middle. The CDR3, as DNA: TGTGCCAGCAGACTAGGGGGTGGTGGCTACACCTTC. This gives the protein CASRLGGGGYTF.

This clonotype was seen ten or more times. The rearrangement links TRBV3-1 to TRBJ1-1; TRBD1 is a possible D gene (5 bases). The CDR3 loop spans 14 amino acids. V lost 5 bases to trimming and J lost 5 bases, with 15 bases between them. Germline CDR1 reads LGHDT; CDR2 reads YNNKEL (reference sequence). DNA for the CDR3: TGTGCCAGCAGCTACGGGACTCAAGGGACTGAAGCTTTCTTT. Encoded protein: CASSYGTQGTEAFF.

The table lists this clonotype with many counts. The CDR3 loop reads CASSYSHGGPNEKLFF. CDR3 DNA: TGTGCCAGCAGTTACTCGCACGGGGGACCTAATGAAAAACTGTTTTTT. The gene calls are TRBV6-6 and TRBJ1-4; perhaps TRBD1 as D (5 bases). The CDR3 is 16 amino acids. Germline loops: CDR1 MNHNY, CDR2 SVGAGI (reference sequence). V dropped 0 bases and J dropped 3 bases, with 11 bases sitting between them.

The chain has TRBV27 and TRBJ2-7, with D possibly being TRBD2 (5 bases). The germline gives CDR1 MNHEY, CDR2 SMNVEV (reference sequence). The V end was cut by 8 bases, the J end by 3 bases, with 8 bases between. CDR3 length: 11 amino acids. The CDR3 DNA sequence: TGTGCCAGCGGGGAGAACTACGAGCAGTACGTC. Amino acid sequence: CASGENYEQYV.

The sample holds many counts of this clonotype. The chain links TRBV29-1 to TRBJ2-7, with D perhaps TRBD1 (6 bases). Trimming removed 6 bases at V and 5 bases at J, with 14 bases between. This CDR3 is built from 12 residues. CDR1 is SQVTM, CDR2 ANQGSEA, per germline. The CDR3, as DNA: TGCAGCGTCGCCTCTTACAGGGACGAGCAGTACTTC. The encoded protein is CSVASYRDEQYF.

This clonotype has a count of ten or more. The genes are TRBV7-2 and TRBJ2-3; D perhaps matches TRBD2 (5 bases). The germline CDR1 and CDR2 sequences are SGHTA and FQGNSA. The CDR3 spans 15 residues. V was cut by 2 bases and J by 0 bases, with 9 bases left in between. CDR3 residues: CASSLRGSSTDTQYF. In nucleotides, the CDR3 is TGTGCCAGCAGCTTACGCGGGTCTAGCACAGATACGCAGTATTTT. Full variable domain (missing parts from reference TRBV7-2 and TRBJ2-3): GAGVSQSPSNKVTEKGKDVELRCDPISGHTALYWYRQSLGQGLEFLIYFQGNSAPDKSGLPSDRFSAERTGGSVSTLTIQRTQQEDSAVYLCASSLRGSSTDTQYFGPGTRLTVL.

This clonotype appeared many times. This chain links TRBV5-1 with TRBJ1-1, with 7 nucleotides matching TRBD1. This CDR3 has 14 residues. Trimming cost V 0 bases and J 4 bases; bases outside gene matches: 3. Germline CDR1 and CDR2: SGHRS and YFSETQ. The CDR3 DNA reads TGCGCCAGCAGCTTGGAGGGACAGCTCACTGAAGCTTTCTTT. Its translation: CASSLEGQLTEAFF.

In its sample, this clonotype was seen many times. V gene TRBV28 combines with J gene TRBJ1-5; maybe TRBD1 (5 bases). The CDR3 has 13 residues. The V and J ends lost 8 bases and 3 bases respectively, with 11 bases between them. Germline loops: CDR1 MDHEN, CDR2 SYDVKM. The CDR3 coding sequence is TGTGCCAGCTCTGACAGAATCAATCAGCCCCAGCATTTT. It is translated as CASSDRINQPQHF.

The table lists this clonotype with many counts. This chain connects TRBV20-1 to TRBJ1-4; maybe TRBD1 (6 bases). The CDR3 spans 14 residues. Germline loops: CDR1 DFQATT, CDR2 SNEGSKA (reference sequence). Trimming shortened V by 6 bases and J by 2 bases, and 13 bases separated the two germline ends. The DNA for the CDR3 is TGCAGTGCCAACGTACAGGGCACTAATGAAAAACTGTTTTTT. Translated: CSANVQGTNEKLFF.

This clonotype came up many times. V is TRBV20-1 and J is TRBJ2-1; D is uncertain. With 7 bases removed from V and 8 bases from J, the gap between germline ends came to 12 bases. The CDR3 totals 11 residues. Per germline, CDR1 DFQATT and CDR2 SNEGSKA (reference sequence). Written as DNA, the CDR3 is TGCAGTGGGGTTGCCGTGGATGAGCAGTTCTTC. It encodes CSGVAVDEQFF.

In this sample, this clonotype turned up many times. The J gene is TRBJ1-4, the V gene TRBV6-2 or TRBV6-3; perhaps TRBD1 as D (5 bases). This CDR3 has 16 residues. Trimming stripped 4 bases from V and 0 bases from J, with 12 bases between. Germline-derived CDR1 and CDR2 are MNHEY and SVGEGT. Here the CDR3 DNA reads TGTGCCAGCAGTTTCACCGGGACCACAACTAATGAAAAACTGTTTTTT. Translating gives CASSFTGTTTNEKLFF.

The table lists this clonotype with a few counts. This chain connects TRBV19 to TRBJ1-2; D remains ambiguous. Trimming stripped 0 bases from V and 3 bases from J, with 8 bases between. Germline V gene sequence: CDR1 LNHDA, CDR2 SQIVND (reference sequence). This CDR3 contains 14 residues. In DNA, the CDR3 is TGTGCCAGTAGTATAGATCAGTCCGACTATGGCTACACCTTC. Translated: CASSIDQSDYGYTF.

The chain joins TRBV7-8 to TRBJ1-1; tentative D call: TRBD1 (6 bases). The CDR3 is 13 amino acids. The germline V and J ends were trimmed by 6 bases and 7 bases, with 15 bases remaining between them. In germline, CDR1 is SGHVS, CDR2 FQNEAQ. The CDR3 is CASRGAVMLEAFF. CDR3 DNA sequence: TGTGCCAGCAGGGGGGCGGTCATGCTTGAAGCTTTCTTT. The complete variable domain, with remaining parts taken from reference TRBV7-8 and TRBJ1-1, reads GAGVSQSPRYKVAKRGQDVALRCDPISGHVSLFWYQQALGQGPEFLTYFQNEAQLDKSGLPSDRFFAERPEGSVSTLKIQRTQQEDSAVYLCASRGAVMLEAFFGQGTRLTVV.

The chain has TRBV5-6 and TRBJ2-5; D could derive from TRBD1 or TRBD2 (6 bases each). The CDR3 length is 16 residues. From germline, CDR1 is SGHDT and CDR2 YYEEEE. Trimming pared 2 bases from V and 2 bases from J, leaving 16 bases between. CDR3 bases: TGTGCCAGCAGCTTTTTCGCTCGGGGGCAACAAGAGACCCAGTACTTC. Protein: CASSFFARGQQETQYF.

This clonotype was found many times. The rearrangement links TRBV19 to TRBJ2-7; possible D gene TRBD1, 5 bases. Germline CDR1 reads LNHDA; CDR2 reads SQIVND (reference sequence). This CDR3 comprises 16 residues. V lost 6 bases and J 6 bases, leaving 24 bases between the germline ends. CDR3 in amino acids: CASSTHTQARAGEQYF. CDR3 bases: TGTGCCAGTAGCACGCACACACAGGCCCGGGCCGGCGAGCAGTACTTC. The full variable domain, with the rest looked up from reference TRBV19 and TRBJ2-7, is DGGITQSPKYLFRKEGQNVTLSCEQNLNHDAMYWYRQDPGQGLRLIYYSQIVNDFQKGDIAEGYSVSREKKESFPLTVTSAQKNPTAFYLCASSTHTQARAGEQYFGPGTRLTVT.

This clonotype has a count of ten or more. The chain links TRBV7-2 to TRBJ2-5; D perhaps matches TRBD1 (5 bases). The CDR3 is made up of 16 amino acids. CDR1 is SGHTA and CDR2 is FQGNSA in the germline V gene. Trimming removed 5 bases from V and 4 bases from J, with 20 bases in between. CDR3 sequence: CASSPMTALPGETQYF. CDR3 nucleotide sequence: TGTGCCAGCAGCCCCATGACAGCCTTACCAGGAGAGACCCAGTACTTC. Filled out from reference TRBV7-2 and TRBJ2-5, the complete variable domain reads GAGVSQSPSNKVTEKGKDVELRCDPISGHTALYWYRQSLGQGLEFLIYFQGNSAPDKSGLPSDRFSAERTGGSVSTLTIQRTQQEDSAVYLCASSPMTALPGETQYFGPGTRLLVL.

This clonotype was recorded many times. The V call is TRBV7-2, the J call TRBJ1-6; D possibly corresponds to TRBD1 (5 bases). This CDR3 is built from 17 residues. In germline, CDR1 is SGHTA, CDR2 FQGNSA. Trimming left V 5 bases short and J 2 bases short, with 16 bases between. CDR3 sequence: CASSRGRAGPYNSPLHF. The CDR3 DNA reads TGTGCCAGCAGCCGGGGACGGGCGGGTCCCTATAATTCACCCCTCCACTTT.

This clonotype has a count of ten or more. V usage is TRBV24-1 and J usage is TRBJ2-1, with 9 bases matching TRBD2. Germline values: CDR1 KGHDR, CDR2 SFDVKD. Trimming took 5 bases from V and 5 from J; bases not matched to a gene: 12. This CDR3 has 17 residues. The chain's CDR3 is CATSVNSGSGVHNEQFF. The DNA for the CDR3 is TGTGCCACCAGTGTGAATAGCGGGAGTGGAGTCCACAATGAGCAGTTCTTC.

The sample holds many counts of this clonotype. The chain recombines TRBV20-1 with TRBJ1-5, with D possibly matching TRBD1 (5 bases). Looked up from germline, CDR1 is DFQATT and CDR2 is SNEGSKA (reference sequence). This CDR3 spans 14 amino acids. V was pared by 1 base and J by 1 base, with 8 bases between. The CDR3 DNA reads TGCAGTGCTAGAGGGGGCGTCAGCAATCAGCCCCAGCATTTT. Its protein is CSARGGVSNQPQHF.

This clonotype has ten or more counts. This sequence joins TRBV24-1 and TRBJ2-1, with TRBD2 matching 7 bases. Trimming cost V 1 base and J 8 bases; bases outside gene matches: 13. CDR3 length: 17 residues. The germline V gene encodes CDR1 KGHDR and CDR2 SFDVKD. In nucleotides, the CDR3 is TGTGCCACCAGTGATTTAGTCGGGGGAGGGCCGATGTATGAGCAGTTCTTC. Its protein is CATSDLVGGGPMYEQFF.

This clonotype was detected ten times or more. The chain joins TRBV27 to TRBJ2-3, with D perhaps given as TRBD1 or TRBD2 (5 bases each). The V gene lost 2 bases and the J gene lost 6 bases, with 9 bases spanning the gap. The germline V gene has CDR1 MNHEY and CDR2 SMNVEV (reference sequence). CDR3 length equals 13 residues. The CDR3 nucleotides read TGTGCCAGCAGTTTAAAGTGGGGGGATACGCAGTATTTT. It yields the protein CASSLKWGDTQYF.

In its sample, this clonotype was seen many times. This chain uses TRBV10-2 with TRBJ1-4; no clear D. Germline V CDR1 and CDR2: WSHSY, SAAADI. CDR3 size: 12 residues. Trimming pared 4 bases from V and 8 bases from J, leaving 8 bases between. The DNA for the CDR3 is TGCGCCAGCAGTGTGATGGGGGAAAAACTGTTTTTT. Its protein is CASSVMGEKLFF.

This clonotype has a handful of counts. This rearrangement joins TRBV27 to TRBJ2-7; 7 nucleotides agree with TRBD2. Germline V gene data show CDR1 as MNHEY and CDR2 as SMNVEV (reference sequence). V dropped 2 bases and J dropped 1; count of bases not matched to a gene: 2. The CDR3 has 14 amino acids. CDR3 DNA: TGTGCCAGCAGTTTAGGGACTAAATCCTACGAGCAGTACTTC. Its translation: CASSLGTKSYEQYF.

This clonotype was observed many times. The V gene is TRBV9, the J gene TRBJ2-4, with D perhaps being TRBD1 or TRBD2 (5 bases each). With 0 bases removed from V and 1 base from J, the gap between germline ends came to 11 bases. The CDR3 covers 16 residues. From germline, CDR1 is SGDLS and CDR2 YYNGEE. The DNA of the CDR3 is TGTGCCAGCAGCGTAGGGGACCGGGTCGCCAAAAACATTCAGTACTTC. This gives the protein CASSVGDRVAKNIQYF. Using reference TRBV9 and TRBJ2-4 for the parts outside the CDR3, the full variable domain is DSGVTQTPKHLITATGQRVTLRCSPRSGDLSVYWYQQSLDQGLQFLIQYYNGEERAKGNILERFSAQQFPDLHSELNLSSLELGDSALYFCASSVGDRVAKNIQYFGAGTRLSVL.